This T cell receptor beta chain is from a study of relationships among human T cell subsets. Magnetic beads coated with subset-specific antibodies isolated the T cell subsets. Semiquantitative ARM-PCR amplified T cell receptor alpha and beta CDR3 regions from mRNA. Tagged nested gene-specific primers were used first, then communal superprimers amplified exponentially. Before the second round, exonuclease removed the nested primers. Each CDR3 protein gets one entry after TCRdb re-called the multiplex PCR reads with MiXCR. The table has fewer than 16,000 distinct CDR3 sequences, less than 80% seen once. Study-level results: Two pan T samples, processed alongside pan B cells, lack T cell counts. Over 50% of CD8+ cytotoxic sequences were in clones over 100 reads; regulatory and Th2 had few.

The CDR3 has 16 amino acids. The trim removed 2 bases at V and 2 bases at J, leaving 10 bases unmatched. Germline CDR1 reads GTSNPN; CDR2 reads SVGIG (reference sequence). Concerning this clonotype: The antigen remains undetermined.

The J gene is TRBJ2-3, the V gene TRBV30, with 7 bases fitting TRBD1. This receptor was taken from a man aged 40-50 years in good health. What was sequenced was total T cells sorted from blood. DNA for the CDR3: TGTGCCTGGAGTCCCCGGTCGGGACAGACCACAGATACGCAGTATTTT. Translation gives CAWSPRSGQTTDTQYF.